This TCR beta chain was retrieved from a study of PD-1 blockade in classical Hodgkin lymphoma. Here immunoSEQ multiplex PCR was the method, and the copy in TCRdb shows in-frame clones only, minus some. The table has 66,000 or so clones, about 70% seen once. The sample holds a few counts of this clone. Its antigen is still unknown. In every patient, relapse followed autologous stem cell transplantation, while exposure to brentuximab vedotin differed. Study-wide results and limits: Newly diagnosed patients were reported to exhibit reduced baseline TCR diversity relative to healthy donors. Still unresolved is the cause of the repertoire differences, which may be disease activity or prior therapy. Exclusion was applied to patients who started nivolumab under 1 year after ASCT. Newly diagnosed and completely responding patients shared comparable baseline diversity.

The germline V gene encodes CDR1 SEHNR and CDR2 FQNEAQ (reference sequence). Between the trimmed V and J ends, which lost 5 bases and 1 base, there was a span of 9 bases. This CDR3 is built from 13 residues. This specimen consisted of peripheral blood mononuclear cells (PBMCs), obtained before the second cycle of nivolumab. The gene calls are TRBV7-9 and TRBJ2-7; D perhaps matches TRBD2 (6 bases). This TCR came from a human donor with classical Hodgkin lymphoma. CDR3 bases: TGTGCCAGCAGCCCCGGGACTTCCTACGAGCAGTACTTC. Its translation is CASSPGTSYEQYF.